The 20 T cell receptor beta chains reported below all come from one sample, sequenced in a study of long-term antiretroviral therapy in people with HIV. The run of the v3.0 immunoSEQ assay was at survey level. Method: immunoSEQ multiplex PCR; TCRdb's copy keeps in-frame clones and lacks some. Here the sample spans tens of thousands of clones, about 91% being singletons. The sequencing used unsorted PBMCs, collected more than 4.3 years after starting antiretroviral therapy. The receptors were gathered from a man younger than 45 with HIV.

In its sample, this clone was seen once. The chain carries TRBV21-1 and TRBJ2-3; TRBD2, the table's D call, lacks a check against the DNA. TRBV21-1 is reported as a pseudogene. This CDR3 has 16 residues. CDR3 DNA sequence: TGTGCCAGCAGCCCGTCACAAGAGCCCGGGGAGGATACGCAGTATTTT. Its protein is CASSPSQEPGEDTQYF.

The J gene is TRBJ2-7, the V gene TRBV18; D is perhaps TRBD1 (6 bases). With 4 bases removed from V and 5 bases from J, the gap between germline ends came to 18 bases. The CDR3 runs 15 residues. Germline CDR1 KGHSH, CDR2 LQKENI. The CDR3 nucleotides read TGTGCCAGCTCACGGCCGGACAGATTGGGACACGAGCAGTACTTC. This gives the protein CASSRPDRLGHEQYF.

In this sample, this clone turned up once. The V and J genes are TRBV9 and TRBJ2-7; maybe TRBD1 (6 bases). The V end was cut by 2 bases, the J end by 5 bases, with 11 bases between. This CDR3 contains 13 residues. The germline V gene encodes CDR1 SGDLS and CDR2 YYNGEE. CDR3 sequence: CASSVDRNHEQYF. DNA of the CDR3: TGTGCCAGCAGCGTCGACAGGAACCACGAGCAGTACTTC.

V usage is TRBV9 and J usage is TRBJ1-5, with D hard to call. The V and J ends lost 0 bases and 3 bases respectively, with 7 bases between them. The germline V gene has CDR1 SGDLS and CDR2 YYNGEE. This CDR3 contains 14 residues. CDR3 DNA sequence: TGTGCCAGCAGCGTAGGATGGGCCAATCAGCCCCAGCATTTT. Translation gives CASSVGWANQPQHF.

The chain has TRBV27 and TRBJ2-3; the match to TRBD1 covers 8 bases. This CDR3 spans 14 amino acids. V shed 6 bases, J shed 3 bases, and the junction held 5 bases outside the gene matches. Germline CDR1 is MNHEY and CDR2 is SMNVEV (reference sequence). The CDR3: CASSTRGRTDTQYF. In DNA form, the CDR3 reads TGTGCCAGCAGCACCAGGGGGCGTACAGATACGCAGTATTTT.

J is TRBJ1-2 and V is TRBV9; no clear D gene. This CDR3 has 16 residues. Trimming removed 0 bases from V and 5 bases from J, with 17 bases in between. Per the germline V gene, CDR1 is SGDLS and CDR2 is YYNGEE. This chain's CDR3 is CASSVGKRASPYGYTF. The CDR3, as DNA: TGTGCCAGCAGCGTAGGGAAAAGGGCGAGCCCTTATGGCTACACCTTC. Using reference TRBV9 and TRBJ1-2 for the parts outside the CDR3, the full variable domain is DSGVTQTPKHLITATGQRVTLRCSPRSGDLSVYWYQQSLDQGLQFLIQYYNGEERAKGNILERFSAQQFPDLHSELNLSSLELGDSALYFCASSVGKRASPYGYTFGSGTRLTVV.

The chain has TRBV10-1 and TRBJ2-3, with a tentative D call TRBD1 (6 bases). V was cut by 8 bases and J by 6 bases, with 15 bases left in between. Germline V lookup: CDR1 WNHNN, CDR2 SYGVQD (reference sequence). The CDR3 has 13 residues. The CDR3 coding sequence is TGCGCCAGCTTGGACAGTTTCCGTGATACGCAGTATTTT. It codes for CASLDSFRDTQYF.

The rearrangement joins TRBV5-1 to TRBJ1-3; weak D call: TRBD1 (5 bases). V lost 2 bases to trimming and J lost 9 bases, with 15 bases between them. The germline V gene has CDR1 SGHRS and CDR2 YFSETQ. This CDR3 is 14 amino acids long. CDR3 sequence: CASSFRGSGGTIYF. Written as DNA, the CDR3 is TGCGCCAGCAGCTTTAGAGGCTCGGGGGGCACCATATATTTT.

This chain joins TRBV29-1 and TRBJ2-6; 7 bases line up with TRBD1. After removal of 5 bases from V and 2 bases from J, the junction contained 9 bases not matched to a gene. Germline-derived CDR1 and CDR2 are SQVTM and ANQGSEA. The CDR3 sequence is 16 residues long. The CDR3 nucleotides are TGCAGCGTTTCCCAGGTCAGGGGGACTGGGGCCAACGTCCTGACTTTC. Encoded protein: CSVSQVRGTGANVLTF.

The rearrangement links TRBV30 to TRBJ2-2, with D uncertain. The V end lost 3 bases, the J end lost 10 bases, and 9 bases lay between the germline ends. Germline V CDR1 and CDR2: GTSNPN, SVGIG (reference sequence). CDR3 length: 11 amino acids. The CDR3 region has the DNA TGTGCCTGGAGCCACCAATCGGAGCTGTTTTTT. This gives the protein CAWSHQSELFF. The full variable domain, in which reference TRBV30 and TRBJ2-2 provide the parts outside the CDR3, is SQTIHQWPATLVQPVGSPLSLECTVEGTSNPNLYWYRQAAGRGLQLLFYSVGIGQISSEVPQNLSASRPQDRQFILSSKKLLLSDSGFYLCAWSHQSELFFGEGSRLTVL.

The chain is built from TRBV15 and TRBJ2-5, with a tentative D call TRBD2 (5 bases). Trimming cost V 8 bases and J 5 bases, with 21 bases left between them. Germline CDR1 LNHNV, CDR2 YYDKDF (reference sequence). CDR3 size: 15 residues. CDR3 amino acids: CATRDGFGVEETQYF. The CDR3 DNA reads TGTGCCACCCGAGACGGATTCGGGGTAGAGGAGACCCAGTACTTC. The full variable domain, rest sourced from reference TRBV15 and TRBJ2-5, is DAMVIQNPRYQVTQFGKPVTLSCSQTLNHNVMYWYQQKSSQAPKLLFHYYDKDFNNEADTPDNFQSRRPNTSFCFLDIRSPGLGDTAMYLCATRDGFGVEETQYFGPGTRLLVL.

The chain joins TRBV9 to TRBJ2-7; D gene unclear. The V and J ends lost 2 bases and 6 bases respectively, with 15 bases between them. The CDR3 sequence is 14 residues long. The germline CDR1 and CDR2 sequences are SGDLS and YYNGEE. This chain's CDR3 is CASSVGLTNAEQYF. DNA of the CDR3: TGTGCCAGCAGCGTCGGATTGACCAATGCCGAGCAGTACTTC.

V and J are TRBV5-6 and TRBJ1-1, with D possibly matching TRBD1 (5 bases). The CDR3 contains 13 residues. V lost 7 bases and J lost 0, with 10 bases in between. CDR1 is SGHDT and CDR2 is YYEEEE in the germline V gene. CDR3 amino acids: CASADNMNTEAFF. For the CDR3, the DNA is TGTGCCAGCGCGGACAACATGAACACTGAAGCTTTCTTT.

Here the CDR3 DNA reads TGTGCCAGTAGTCGGGACGCCGACTCCTACGAGCAGTACTTC. The encoded protein is CASSRDADSYEQYF. The chain links TRBV19 to TRBJ2-7; D is perhaps TRBD1 or TRBD2 (5 bases each). Trimming pared 5 bases from V and 0 bases from J, leaving 11 bases between. The CDR3 covers 14 residues. The germline gives CDR1 LNHDA, CDR2 SQIVND (reference sequence).

This clone was counted a single time. The J gene is TRBJ2-2, the V gene TRBV10-1, with TRBD2 as a possible D gene (6 bases). This CDR3 is built from 18 residues. Trimming stripped 0 bases from V and 1 base from J, with 15 bases between. The germline V gene has CDR1 WNHNN and CDR2 SYGVQD (reference sequence). The CDR3 DNA reads TGCGCCAGCAGTGAGTCCAAGAACGGGAGAGGGAACACCGGGGAGCTGTTTTTT. Residues: CASSESKNGRGNTGELFF.

V gene TRBV6-4 combines with J gene TRBJ2-3; 10 nucleotides agree with TRBD2. This CDR3 contains 18 residues. V dropped 4 bases and J dropped 5; count of bases not matched to a gene: 15. Germline-derived CDR1 and CDR2 are MRHNA and SNTAGT. This chain's CDR3 is CASSVLSSGGAGGDTQYF. The CDR3 coding sequence is TGTGCCAGCAGTGTTCTTAGCAGCGGGGGGGCCGGAGGAGATACGCAGTATTTT.

V is TRBV27 and J is TRBJ2-2; the match to TRBD1 covers 11 bases. J gave up 4 bases and V 7 bases, and 5 bases lay outside the gene matches. CDR1 MNHEY and CDR2 SMNVEV come from the germline V gene (reference sequence). This CDR3 comprises 15 residues. CDR3 protein: CASNSGTGGTGELFF. DNA for the CDR3: TGTGCCAGCAACTCCGGGACAGGGGGCACCGGGGAGCTGTTTTTT.

This chain connects TRBV5-1 to TRBJ1-4; D unresolved. In germline, CDR1 is SGHRS, CDR2 YFSETQ. V was shortened by 0 bases and J by 8 bases, with 11 bases between the two germline ends. This CDR3 region has 14 residues. In DNA form, the CDR3 reads TGCGCCAGCAGCTTGGTTACAAAGGAGGAAAAACTGTTTTTT. Translation gives CASSLVTKEEKLFF. Variable domain in full (rest from reference TRBV5-1 and TRBJ1-4): KAGVTQTPRYLIKTRGQQVTLSCSPISGHRSVSWYQQTPGQGLQFLFEYFSETQRNKGNFPGRFSGRQFSNSRSEMNVSTLELGDSALYLCASSLVTKEEKLFFGSGTQLSVL.

The rearrangement joins TRBV18 to TRBJ2-7; D possibly corresponds to TRBD1 (7 bases). CDR1 KGHSH and CDR2 LQKENI come from the germline V gene. The V end lost 2 bases, the J end lost 3 bases, and 17 bases lay between the germline ends. The CDR3 is 16 amino acids. CDR3 protein: CASSPIAGQSNYEQYF. CDR3 in DNA: TGTGCCAGCTCACCAATTGCGGGACAGTCTAACTACGAGCAGTACTTC.

The V gene is TRBV4-3, the J gene TRBJ2-7; D might be TRBD1 (5 bases). Germline lookup yields CDR1 LGHNA and CDR2 YSLEER. V lost 1 base and J 1 base, leaving 8 bases between the germline ends. The CDR3 has 14 residues. The CDR3 reads CASSQVGQSYEQYF. Here the CDR3 DNA reads TGCGCCAGCAGCCAAGTGGGGCAGTCCTACGAGCAGTACTTC.